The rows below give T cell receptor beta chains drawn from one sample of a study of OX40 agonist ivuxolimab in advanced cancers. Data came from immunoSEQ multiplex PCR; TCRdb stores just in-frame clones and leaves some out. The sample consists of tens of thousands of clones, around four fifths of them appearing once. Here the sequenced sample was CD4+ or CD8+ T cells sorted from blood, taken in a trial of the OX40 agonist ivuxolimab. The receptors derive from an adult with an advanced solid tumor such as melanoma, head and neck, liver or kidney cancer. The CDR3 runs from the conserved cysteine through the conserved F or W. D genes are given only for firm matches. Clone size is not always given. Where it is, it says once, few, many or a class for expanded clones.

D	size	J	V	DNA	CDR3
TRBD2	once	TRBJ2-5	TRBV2	TGTGCCAGCAGTGAAGAGACTAGCGGTGGGCAGACCCAGTACTTC	CASSEETSGGQTQYF
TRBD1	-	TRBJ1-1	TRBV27	TGTGCCAGCAGGTCCCGGGACAGGGGATTTGGTGAAGCTTTCTTT	CASRSRDRGFGEAFF
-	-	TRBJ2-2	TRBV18	TGTGCCAACGCCCGGGACACCACGAACACCGGGGAGCTGTTTTTT	CANARDTTNTGELFF
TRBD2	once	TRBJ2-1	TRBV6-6	TGTGCCAGCAGTTTCCTTAGCGGGAGCTCCTACAATGAGCAGTTCTTC	CASSFLSGSSYNEQFF
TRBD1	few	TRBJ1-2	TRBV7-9	TGTGCCAGCAGCTCAGGACAGGCGGCCTATGGCTACACCTTC	CASSSGQAAYGYTF
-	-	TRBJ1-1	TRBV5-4	TGTGCCAGCAGCTTGTACCAGGTAAAGAACACTGAAGCTTTCTTT	CASSLYQVKNTEAFF
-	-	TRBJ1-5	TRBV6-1	TGTGCCAGCACTCTAAATACAGTCCCACAGCCCCAGCATTTT	CASTLNTVPQPQHF
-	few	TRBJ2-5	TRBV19	TGTGCCAGTAGTCCAGGGACGAGGAAGACCCAGTACTTC	CASSPGTRKTQYF
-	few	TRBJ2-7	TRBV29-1	TGCAGCGTTGAAGGAATGACAGTCGGCGAGCAGTACTTC	CSVEGMTVGEQYF
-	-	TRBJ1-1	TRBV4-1	TGCGCCAGCAGCCAAAATATAGGGGACACTGAAGCTTTCTTT	CASSQNIGDTEAFF
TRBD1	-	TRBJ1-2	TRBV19	TGTGCCAGTAGTATAGCGACAGGGTTCGGCTATGGCTACACCTTC	CASSIATGFGYGYTF
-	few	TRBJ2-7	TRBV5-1	TGCGCCAGCAGCTTTACGGGACCGTCTGGGGGGAACGAGCAGTACTTC	CASSFTGPSGGNEQYF
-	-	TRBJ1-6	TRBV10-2	TGCGCCAGCAGCGCAGAAGTAAGGAATTCACCCCTCCACTTT	CASSAEVRNSPLHF
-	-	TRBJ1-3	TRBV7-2	TGTGCCAGCAGCCTGAGGCCGGGATCTGGAAACACCATATATTTT	CASSLRPGSGNTIYF
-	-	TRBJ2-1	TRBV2	TGTGCCAGCAGGATTGGACTCGCCAATGAGCAGTTCTTC	CASRIGLANEQFF
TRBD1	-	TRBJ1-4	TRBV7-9	TGTGCCAGCAGCTTAGTAATCGGTACAGGGGGAAAACTGTTTTTT	CASSLVIGTGGKLFF
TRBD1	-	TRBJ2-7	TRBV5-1	TGCGCCAGCAGCCAAAGACAGGGGTCCTACGAGCAGTACTTC	CASSQRQGSYEQYF
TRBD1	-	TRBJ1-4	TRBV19	TGTGCCAGTAATCACAGGGGTGCCCCCTCAACTAATGAAAAACTGTTTTTT	CASNHRGAPSTNEKLFF
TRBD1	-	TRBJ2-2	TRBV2	TGTGCCAGCAGCCCCGACAGGGGGCTTGCCGGGGAGCTGTTTTTT	CASSPDRGLAGELFF
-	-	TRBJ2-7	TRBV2	TGTGCCAGCGTGAGGGACAATTACTCCTACGAGCAGTACTTC	CASVRDNYSYEQYF
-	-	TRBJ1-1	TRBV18	TGTGCCAGCTCACCCCGGGACCCGACGAACACTGAAGCTTTCTTT	CASSPRDPTNTEAFF
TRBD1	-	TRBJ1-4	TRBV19	TGTGCCAGTAGTACGCAGGGGGCGACCGAAAAACTGTTTTTT	CASSTQGATEKLFF